Detailed here is one T cell receptor (beta chain). CDR3 length: 13 residues. The ends lost 5 bases at V and 6 bases at J; junction bases unmatched: 7. CDR1 is MNHEY, CDR2 SMNVEV, per germline (reference sequence). Repertoires were generated with immunoSEQ multiplex PCR, while TCRdb's copy carries only in-frame clones and drops some. The sample holds some 45,000 clones; about 80% are singletons and the top ten take 20% to 25%. This sample is part of a study of blood T cell repertoires in COVID-19. The clonotype originates from a woman aged 55-69 years with acute or convalescent COVID-19. V gene TRBV27 combines with J gene TRBJ2-7; 7 nucleotides agree with TRBD1. Source material: peripheral blood. CDR3 sequence: CASSLTGAGEQYF. CDR3 nucleotides: TGTGCCAGCAGTCTCACAGGGGCCGGCGAGCAGTACTTC.